A single sample gave rise to the 32 T cell receptor beta chains below, sequenced in a study of blood T cells in healthy people across ages. A second 7 to 11 cycle PCR used barcoded and J-beta primers. From the 5' RACE reads, TCRdb called clonotypes with MiXCR, one entry per CDR3 protein. This sample has about 320,000 distinct CDR3 sequences; 25% to 30% occur once, and the top ten carry 29%. The sample consisted of blood. Receptors originate from a woman aged 70-85 years in good health.

This clonotype was found a few times. One base away lies a much larger clone, so this may be a sequencing read error. The chain recombines TRBV28 with TRBJ1-2; 7 nucleotides align to TRBD1. This CDR3 spans 13 amino acids. Germline-derived CDR1 and CDR2 are MDHEN and SYDVKM. CDR3 in DNA: TGTGCCAACAGTCCCCCAGGGGGTAGGGGCTACACCTTC. This encodes CANSPPGGRGYTF.

The gene calls are TRBV12-3 or TRBV12-4 and TRBJ1-1; D is perhaps TRBD1 (5 bases). V lost 2 bases to trimming and J lost 0 bases, with 16 bases between them. The CDR3 has 17 amino acids. The CDR3 loop is CASSLSPRDRLNTEAFF. For the CDR3, the DNA is TGTGCCAGCAGTTTATCCCCACGTGACAGACTGAACACTGAAGCTTTCTTT.

There are a few counts of this clonotype. One end of the junction is discordant with germline, which a read error may explain. This sequence joins TRBV29-1 and TRBJ2-7, with 7 bases identical to TRBD1. Germline V gene lookup returns CDR1 SQVTM and CDR2 ANQGSEA. This CDR3 has 14 residues. The CDR3 DNA reads as TGCAGCGTTGAGCTCTTGGGGACAGATTACGGGCAGTACTTC. This gives the protein CSVELLGTDYGQYF.

This clonotype showed up just a few times. The V and J genes are TRBV20-1 and TRBJ2-1, with 7 bases that match TRBD2. With V trimmed by 3 bases and J by 4 bases, 12 bases remained unmatched. In germline, CDR1 is DFQATT, CDR2 SNEGSKA (reference sequence). The CDR3 extends over 16 amino acids. The CDR3 loop is CSASSPAGEVYNEQFF. The CDR3 DNA is TGCAGTGCTAGCAGTCCTGCGGGGGAAGTTTACAATGAGCAGTTCTTC.

This clonotype was detected ten times or more. The V call is TRBV20-1, the J call TRBJ2-5; D not resolved. This CDR3 spans 11 amino acids. The germline CDR1 and CDR2 sequences are DFQATT and SNEGSKA (reference sequence). Trimming took off 3 bases at V and 5 bases at J, with 7 bases between the two ends. CDR3 amino acids: CSASDTETQYF. The DNA for the CDR3 is TGCAGTGCTAGTGACACGGAGACCCAGTACTTC.

This clonotype was counted only a few times. The chain links TRBV20-1 to TRBJ1-3, with a tentative D call TRBD1 (5 bases). The CDR3 runs to 18 residues. V dropped 0 bases and J dropped 0 bases, with 18 bases sitting between them. Germline CDR1 reads DFQATT; CDR2 reads SNEGSKA (reference sequence). The CDR3 is CSARDPRGGAYSGNTIYF. CDR3 DNA: TGCAGTGCTAGAGATCCCCGGGGCGGAGCCTACTCTGGAAACACCATATATTTT.

This clonotype came up a few times. The chain links TRBV7-2 to TRBJ2-2; either TRBD1 or TRBD2 may supply D (6 bases each). The CDR3 is 15 amino acids. Germline V gene sequence: CDR1 SGHTA, CDR2 FQGNSA. Trimming took 4 bases from V and 1 from J, leaving 10 bases between them. Here the CDR3 reads CASSYRGVNTGELFF. CDR3 nucleotide sequence: TGTGCCAGCAGCTATAGGGGGGTGAACACCGGGGAGCTGTTTTTT.

This clonotype was counted a few times. The chain links TRBV2 to TRBJ2-5; the match to TRBD1 covers 10 bases. This CDR3 contains 13 residues. The junction had 5 bases not matched to a gene; V was cut back by 4 bases and J by 9 bases. The V gene's germline CDR1 is SNHLY and CDR2 FYNNEI. As DNA, the CDR3 is TGTGCCAGCAGTGGACAGGGGGCAGGTGCCCAGTACTTC. Translating it yields CASSGQGAGAQYF. The full variable domain, completed using reference TRBV2 and TRBJ2-5, is EPEVTQTPSHQVTQMGQEVILRCVPISNHLYFYWYRQILGQKVEFLVSFYNNEISEKSEIFDDQFSVERPDGSNFTLKIRSTKLEDSAMYFCASSGQGAGAQYFGPGTRLLVL.

About this clonotype itself: The junction and the germline gene differ at one end; a read error may be behind it. The chain joins TRBV15 to TRBJ1-5; tentatively, D is TRBD1 (6 bases). The CDR3 runs 14 residues. The germline CDR1 and CDR2 sequences are LNHNV and YYDKDF (reference sequence). The chain's CDR3 is CATSLSRGNRPQHF. For the CDR3, the DNA is TGTGCCACCAGTCTAAGCAGGGGTAATCGGCCCCAGCATTTT.

The CDR3: CSASQGGRETQYF. The CDR3 DNA follows: TGCAGTGCTAGTCAGGGGGGCAGGGAGACCCAGTACTTC. The chain combines TRBV20-1 with TRBJ2-1, with D perhaps matching TRBD1 (7 bases). The J call may be faulty, since TRBJ2-5 better matches the DNA end. Germline V gene data show CDR1 as DFQATT and CDR2 as SNEGSKA (reference sequence). CDR3 size: 13 residues.

V gene TRBV7-9 combines with J gene TRBJ2-1; D is possibly TRBD2 (6 bases). The CDR3 contains 12 residues. From germline, CDR1 is SEHNR and CDR2 FQNEAQ (reference sequence). V lost 1 base to trimming and J lost 11 bases, with 9 bases between them. CDR3 DNA sequence: TGTGCCAGCAGCTTAGTCGGGGGTAAGCAGTTCTTC. This sequence encodes CASSLVGGKQFF. Drawing the rest from reference TRBV7-9 and TRBJ2-1, the complete variable domain is DTGVSQNPRHKITKRGQNVTFRCDPISEHNRLYWYRQTLGQGPEFLTYFQNEAQLEKSRLLSDRFSAERPKGSFSTLEIQRTEQGDSAMYLCASSLVGGKQFFGPGTRLTVL.

This clonotype was recorded a few times. This sequence joins TRBV3-1 and TRBJ1-2; possibly TRBD1 for D (6 bases). The CDR3 has 14 amino acids. Germline-derived CDR1 and CDR2 are LGHDT and YNNKEL (reference sequence). Trimming removed 6 bases at V and 4 bases at J, with 15 bases between. The CDR3 DNA sequence: TGTGCCAGCAGTCCTACAGGGATTACCTATGGCTACACCTTC. It translates to CASSPTGITYGYTF.

This clonotype came up a few times. The rearrangement joins TRBV18 to TRBJ2-5, with 9 bases lining up with TRBD1. TRBJ2-1 matches the DNA end more closely, so the J call is doubtful. The germline CDR1 and CDR2 sequences are KGHSH and LQKENI. The CDR3 is 14 amino acids. Here the CDR3 reads CASSPPGTGYEQFF. For the CDR3, the DNA is TGTGCCAGCTCACCGCCCGGGACAGGGTATGAGCAGTTCTTC.

The V call is TRBV5-1, the J call TRBJ2-3; no definite D call. Deletions cut 0 bases from V and 1 base from J, with 9 bases between. There are 15 residues in the CDR3. Germline CDR1 reads SGHRS; CDR2 reads YFSETQ. The CDR3 protein is CASSLGLVGTDTQYF. Here the CDR3 DNA reads TGCGCCAGCAGCTTGGGTCTAGTTGGCACAGATACGCAGTATTTT.

The J gene is TRBJ1-2, the V gene TRBV29-1, with TRBD1 matching over 7 bases. The V and J ends lost 6 bases and 4 bases, in that order; junction bases with no gene match: 5. The germline gives CDR1 SQVTM, CDR2 ANQGSEA. The CDR3 loop spans 12 amino acids. Here the CDR3 DNA reads TGCAGCGTGCATCAGGGGGTCTATGGCTACACCTTC. It is translated as CSVHQGVYGYTF.

A note on this clonotype: Given a much more abundant clone one base away, this may be a read error. The genes are TRBV7-2 and TRBJ2-5; the D gene is possibly TRBD1 (6 bases). Germline V gene lookup returns CDR1 SGHTA and CDR2 FQGNSA. The CDR3 spans 16 residues. The V and J ends lost 4 bases and 5 bases respectively, with 20 bases between them. In DNA, the CDR3 is TGTGCCAGCAGCTATACCGGGACACGGTCATCGGAGACCCAGTACTTC. This codes for CASSYTGTRSSETQYF.

DNA for the CDR3: TGCAGTGCTAGGGGGTTCGGCACAGATACGCAGTATTTT. The encoded protein is CSARGFGTDTQYF. The chain recombines TRBV20-1 with TRBJ2-3; D is ambiguous. Trimming took 3 bases from V and 1 from J, leaving 8 bases between them. This CDR3 has 13 residues. Germline CDR1 is DFQATT and CDR2 is SNEGSKA (reference sequence).

This chain links TRBV20-1 with TRBJ2-5; no clear D gene. The CDR3 length is 13 residues. Germline V CDR1 and CDR2: DFQATT, SNEGSKA (reference sequence). V lost 6 bases and J 2 bases, leaving 13 bases between the germline ends. The CDR3 protein is CSAFNSFQETQYF. The CDR3 DNA follows: TGCAGTGCATTCAACTCTTTTCAAGAGACCCAGTACTTC.

The J gene is TRBJ2-1, the V gene TRBV5-1; no firm D call. Trimming cost V 4 bases and J 5 bases, with 13 bases left between them. Germline CDR1 and CDR2: SGHRS and YFSETQ. There are 14 residues in the CDR3. The DNA for the CDR3 is TGCGCCAGCAGCGGGGTCGGTGGGGACAATGAGCAGTTCTTC. Its protein is CASSGVGGDNEQFF.

This clonotype was seen repeatedly, ten times or more. The V call is TRBV28, the J call TRBJ1-4, with 7 bases that match TRBD1. Germline assignment: CDR1 MDHEN and CDR2 SYDVKM. The CDR3 runs to 15 residues. Unmatched junction bases numbered 4, after V lost 6 bases and J lost 0 bases. The CDR3 sequence: CASSFRGATNEKLFF. DNA for the CDR3: TGTGCCAGCAGCTTCAGGGGGGCAACTAATGAAAAACTGTTTTTT.

The genes are TRBV28 and TRBJ1-1, with D unresolved. Between the trimmed V and J ends, which lost 7 bases and 1 base, there was a span of 13 bases. CDR3 length equals 14 residues. Germline loops: CDR1 MDHEN, CDR2 SYDVKM. DNA for the CDR3: TGTGCCAGCAACTCGGGGTTTGGGAACACTGAAGCTTTCTTT. As protein: CASNSGFGNTEAFF. The variable domain in full, with the rest retrieved from reference TRBV28 and TRBJ1-1, is DVKVTQSSRYLVKRTGEKVFLECVQDMDHENMFWYRQDPGLGLRLIYFSYDVKMKEKGDIPEGYSVSREKKERFSLILESASTNQTSMYLCASNSGFGNTEAFFGQGTRLTVV.

This sequence joins TRBV3-1 and TRBJ2-7, with D perhaps assigned TRBD1 or TRBD2 (5 bases each). The CDR3 totals 19 residues. V was trimmed by 2 bases and J by 3 bases, leaving 26 bases between them. CDR1 and CDR2 (germline): LGHDT, YNNKEL (reference sequence). In DNA form, the CDR3 reads TGTGCCAGCAGCCAATGGATGGTGGAAAGGGGACCTCCGCGCTACGAGCAGTACTTC. Protein sequence: CASSQWMVERGPPRYEQYF.

This clonotype was seen only a few times. The chain recombines TRBV28 with TRBJ1-5; D might be TRBD1 (5 bases). V lost 7 bases and J 3 bases, leaving 16 bases between the germline ends. The V gene's germline CDR1 is MDHEN and CDR2 SYDVKM. There are 15 residues in the CDR3. The CDR3 is CASTKSGVLNQPQHF. The CDR3, as DNA: TGTGCCAGCACCAAGTCGGGGGTCCTCAATCAGCCCCAGCATTTT.

This clonotype has only a few counts. The chain carries TRBV7-2 and TRBJ2-5, with no clear D. This CDR3 region has 13 residues. Germline values: CDR1 SGHTA, CDR2 FQGNSA. The V and J ends lost 4 bases and 3 bases respectively, with 9 bases between them. The CDR3 nucleotides are TGTGCCAGCAGCTCCCACATAGAAGAGACCCAGTACTTC. Protein: CASSSHIEETQYF.

This clonotype has only a few counts. The genes are TRBV7-9 and TRBJ1-1; 7 bases fit TRBD1. Germline loops: CDR1 SEHNR, CDR2 FQNEAQ (reference sequence). Unmatched junction bases numbered 10, after V lost 1 base and J lost 5 bases. The CDR3 runs to 16 residues. CDR3 bases: TGTGCCAGCAGCTTAGGCCGACAGGGTCAAGGGACTGAAGCTTTCTTT. Protein sequence: CASSLGRQGQGTEAFF.

The chain has TRBV6-5 and TRBJ2-7; D is unresolved. With 0 bases removed from V and 2 bases from J, the gap between germline ends came to 11 bases. Germline lookup yields CDR1 MNHEY and CDR2 SVGAGI. There are 15 residues in the CDR3. CDR3 nucleotide sequence: TGTGCCAGCAGTTACTCGAAGGGTAACGCCTACGAGCAGTACTTC. Its protein product is CASSYSKGNAYEQYF.

This clonotype was detected once. V and J are TRBV10-3 and TRBJ2-1; no clear D. With 1 base removed from V and 9 bases from J, the gap between germline ends came to 7 bases. Germline values: CDR1 ENHRY, CDR2 SYGVKD. The CDR3 contains 12 residues. This CDR3 reads CAISELEREQFF. CDR3 in DNA: TGTGCCATCAGTGAGTTGGAGCGTGAGCAGTTCTTC.

The genes are TRBV14 and TRBJ2-5, with D maybe TRBD2 (5 bases). With the DNA end fitting TRBJ2-1 better, the J assignment may be wrong. Germline V gene sequence: CDR1 SGHDN, CDR2 FVKESK. The CDR3 has 14 residues. CDR3 sequence: CASSQEAEYDEQFF. DNA of the CDR3: TGTGCCAGCAGCCAAGAAGCGGAATACGATGAGCAGTTCTTC.

This clonotype was seen a few times. This sequence joins TRBV12-3 or TRBV12-4 and TRBJ2-5, with no clear D. Trimming pared 3 bases from V and 4 bases from J, leaving 6 bases between. The CDR3 runs to 12 residues. The CDR3 DNA reads TGTGCCAGCAGTTTCCCTCGAGAGACCCAGTACTTC. It specifies CASSFPRETQYF.

The chain uses TRBV29-1 and TRBJ2-2; D unclear. The germline V and J ends were trimmed by 5 bases and 2 bases, with 15 bases remaining between them. The CDR3 is 15 amino acids. Germline assignment: CDR1 SQVTM and CDR2 ANQGSEA. The CDR3 here is CSVRTRKGNTGELFF. The CDR3 region has the DNA TGCAGCGTTAGGACCCGGAAAGGCAACACCGGGGAGCTGTTTTTT.

The chain uses TRBV6-5 and TRBJ2-1; D remains unclear. Trimming left V 6 bases short and J 4 bases short, with 10 bases between. Germline V gene sequence: CDR1 MNHEY, CDR2 SVGAGI. The CDR3 runs 13 residues. As DNA, the CDR3 is TGTGCCAGCAGCCCATCTCAGTACAATGAGCAGTTCTTC. This gives the protein CASSPSQYNEQFF.

A few counts support this clonotype. This rearrangement joins TRBV3-1 to TRBJ1-6; D call uncertain. Germline-derived CDR1 and CDR2 are LGHDT and YNNKEL (reference sequence). The V and J ends lost 0 bases and 7 bases respectively, with 7 bases between them. CDR3 length: 14 residues. The CDR3 is CASSQDIANSPLHF. The CDR3 coding sequence is TGTGCCAGCAGCCAAGATATAGCCAATTCACCCCTCCACTTT.